The sequence of this TCR beta chain was determined in a study of T cell responses to AZD1222 COVID-19 vaccine. Background on the study: Timing groups of about 4 and about 12 weeks for second doses were pooled.

Method: immunoSEQ multiplex PCR; TCRdb's copy keeps in-frame clones and lacks some. The table lists 150,000 to 200,000 clones, less than 95% of them singletons. In regard to this clone: The antigen is undetermined.

Study-wide findings and caveats: Spike-specific TCR breadth and depth went up after people got two AZD1222 doses. Unmutated regions of variants are reportedly targeted by nearly half of spike-specific TCRs.

The CDR3 extends over 13 amino acids. Unmatched junction bases numbered 3, after V lost 5 bases and J lost 6 bases. Germline V gene sequence: CDR1 LGHDT, CDR2 YNNKEL (reference sequence). The V gene is TRBV3-1 (or the pseudogene TRBV3-2), the J gene TRBJ2-3; 9 nucleotides match TRBD1. This TCR derives from an adult in good health. Source: peripheral blood, taken on day 0 of AZD1222 vaccination. The CDR3 DNA reads TGTGCCAGCAGCGGGACAGGGCGGGATACGCAGTATTTT. This codes for CASSGTGRDTQYF.